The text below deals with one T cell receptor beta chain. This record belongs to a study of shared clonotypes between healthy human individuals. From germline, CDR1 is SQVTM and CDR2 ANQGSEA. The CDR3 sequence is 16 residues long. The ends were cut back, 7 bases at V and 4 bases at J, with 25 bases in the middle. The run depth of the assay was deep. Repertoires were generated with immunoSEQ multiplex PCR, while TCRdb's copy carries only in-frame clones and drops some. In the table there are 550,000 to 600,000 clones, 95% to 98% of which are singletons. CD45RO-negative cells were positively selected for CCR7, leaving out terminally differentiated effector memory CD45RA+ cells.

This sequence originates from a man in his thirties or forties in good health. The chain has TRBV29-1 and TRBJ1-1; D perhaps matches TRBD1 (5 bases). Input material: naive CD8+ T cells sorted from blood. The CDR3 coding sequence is TGCAGCGCTCCTATTAAGGGGAGAATAGGAATCACTGAAGCTTTCTTT. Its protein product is CSAPIKGRIGITEAFF.